These 16 T cell receptor beta chains were sequenced from one sample in a study of spatial heterogeneity in lung cancer. Each CDR3 protein gets one entry after TCRdb re-called the 5' RACE reads with MiXCR. The data hold hundreds of distinct CDR3 sequences, with roughly 16% observed a single time. Time point here: sample taken at primary tumor resection. Unsorted whole RNA from tumor, nontumor lung or frozen PBMC underwent sequencing. Source: PBMCs, taken at surgery. Receptor source: a male donor with early-stage non-small cell lung cancer.

In its sample, this clonotype is hyperexpanded. This beta chain came through as a stray read in a library set up for alpha chains, and its size says little. This chain joins TRBV7-2 and TRBJ2-2; possibly TRBD1 or TRBD2 for D (6 bases each). Trimming shortened V by 5 bases and J by 5 bases, and 24 bases separated the two germline ends. The CDR3 spans 18 residues. The germline V gene encodes CDR1 SGHTA and CDR2 FQGNSA. The CDR3 sequence is CASSTGTSSLRKTGELFF. In nucleotides, the CDR3 is TGTGCCAGCAGCACAGGGACTTCATCCCTGAGAAAAACCGGGGAGCTGTTTTTT. The full variable domain, rest sourced from reference TRBV7-2 and TRBJ2-2, is GAGVSQSPSNKVTEKGKDVELRCDPISGHTALYWYRQSLGQGLEFLIYFQGNSAPDKSGLPSDRFSAERTGGSVSTLTIQRTQQEDSAVYLCASSTGTSSLRKTGELFFGEGSRLTVL.

Within the sample, this clonotype is large (0.1 to 1%). This beta chain was picked up by a library intended for alpha chains and is off target, so its count carries little meaning. This chain uses TRBV3-1 with TRBJ2-7; no clear D gene. CDR1 and CDR2 (germline): LGHDT, YNNKEL (reference sequence). CDR3 length equals 12 residues. Trimming shortened V by 4 bases and J by 7 bases, and 11 bases separated the two germline ends. The CDR3 DNA sequence: TGTGCCAGCAGCCGCACCAAGAGGGAGCAGTACTTC. It encodes CASSRTKREQYF.

This clonotype ranks as medium-sized (0.01 to 0.1%). Being off target in a library aimed at alpha chains, this beta chain has a size of little meaning. This chain uses TRBV19 with TRBJ2-7; D not resolved. The germline gives CDR1 LNHDA, CDR2 SQIVND (reference sequence). The CDR3 length is 13 residues. Trimming removed 8 bases at V and 5 bases at J, with 16 bases between. The CDR3 bases are TGTGCCAGTCAATTCGTCGGCGGCCACGAGCAGTACTTC. As protein: CASQFVGGHEQYF. The variable domain in full, completed from reference TRBV19 and TRBJ2-7, reads DGGITQSPKYLFRKEGQNVTLSCEQNLNHDAMYWYRQDPGQGLRLIYYSQIVNDFQKGDIAEGYSVSREKKESFPLTVTSAQKNPTAFYLCASQFVGGHEQYFGPGTRLTVT.

This clonotype occurred a few times. This beta chain came through as a stray read in a library set up for alpha chains, and its size says little. This rearrangement joins TRBV5-5 to TRBJ2-2; D uncertain. The CDR3 spans 15 residues. V shed 5 bases and J shed 0 bases, with 11 bases lying between them. The V gene's germline CDR1 is SGHKS and CDR2 YYEKEE (reference sequence). This CDR3 is CASSFGRTNTGELFF. Here the CDR3 DNA reads TGTGCCAGCAGTTTCGGACGGACGAACACCGGGGAGCTGTTTTTT.

This clonotype was seen more than once but under ten times. This beta chain is off target for a library built for alpha chains, so its abundance means little. The chain couples TRBV7-8 to TRBJ2-7; 9 bases align to TRBD1. Germline V CDR1 and CDR2: SGHVS, FQNEAQ. V lost 5 bases, J lost 4 bases, and 9 bases stayed unmatched. This CDR3 spans 15 amino acids. CDR3 nucleotides: TGTGCCAGCAGCGCCCGGACAGGGGTAAGGTACGAGCAGTACTTC. Translating gives CASSARTGVRYEQYF. The complete variable domain, with remaining parts taken from reference TRBV7-8 and TRBJ2-7, reads GAGVSQSPRYKVAKRGQDVALRCDPISGHVSLFWYQQALGQGPEFLTYFQNEAQLDKSGLPSDRFFAERPEGSVSTLKIQRTQQEDSAVYLCASSARTGVRYEQYFGPGTRLTVT.

About this clonotype itself: This beta chain was picked up by a library intended for alpha chains and is off target, so its count carries little meaning. The gene calls are TRBV18 and TRBJ2-2; D unresolved. Looked up from germline, CDR1 is KGHSH and CDR2 is LQKENI. Trimming took 2 bases from V and 7 from J, leaving 2 bases between them. This CDR3 has 11 amino acids. DNA of the CDR3: TGTGCCAGCTCACCAGACGGGGAGCTGTTTTTT. Encoded protein: CASSPDGELFF.

By share, this clonotype counts as large. This beta chain is a stray sequence in a library constructed for alpha chains; its clone size is not meaningful. The chain recombines TRBV6-1 with TRBJ1-1; D might be TRBD1 (5 bases). Germline CDR1 is MNHNS and CDR2 is SASEGT. V shed 7 bases and J shed 0 bases, with 12 bases lying between them. This CDR3 is built from 14 residues. CDR3: CASTWGSMNTEAFF. The CDR3 nucleotides are TGTGCCAGCACCTGGGGGTCTATGAACACTGAAGCTTTCTTT.

To note about this clonotype: Being off target in a library aimed at alpha chains, this beta chain has a size of little meaning. CDR3 sequence reads: CSVSEGRDTQYF. CDR3 DNA: TGCAGCGTATCGGAGGGTCGAGATACGCAGTATTTT. The J gene is TRBJ2-3, the V gene TRBV29-1; a possible D gene is TRBD2 (6 bases). Germline V gene sequence: CDR1 SQVTM, CDR2 ANQGSEA. The CDR3 has 12 residues. Trimming removed 6 bases at V and 5 bases at J, with 12 bases between.

As to this clonotype: Within a library made for alpha chains, this beta chain is off target, and its count is uninformative. The chain uses TRBV7-2 and TRBJ2-7; TRBD1 agrees at 12 bases. The CDR3 extends over 14 amino acids. Germline CDR1 and CDR2: SGHTA and FQGNSA. Trimming cost V 7 bases and J 6 bases; bases outside gene matches: 7. The CDR3 here is CASTSGTGGGEQYF. CDR3 DNA: TGTGCCAGCACCTCGGGGACAGGGGGCGGCGAGCAGTACTTC.

This clonotype is medium-sized. Because the library targeted alpha chains, this beta chain is an off-target read whose size means little. The chain combines TRBV5-1 with TRBJ2-3; the match to TRBD2 covers 10 bases. The CDR3 is made up of 15 amino acids. The ends lost 7 bases at V and 1 base at J; junction bases unmatched: 6. CDR1 and CDR2 (germline): SGHRS, YFSETQ. This CDR3 is CASGRTSGGTDTQYF. The CDR3 DNA is TGCGCCAGCGGACGAACTAGCGGGGGCACAGATACGCAGTATTTT. The full variable domain, completed using reference TRBV5-1 and TRBJ2-3, is KAGVTQTPRYLIKTRGQQVTLSCSPISGHRSVSWYQQTPGQGLQFLFEYFSETQRNKGNFPGRFSGRQFSNSRSEMNVSTLELGDSALYLCASGRTSGGTDTQYFGPGTRLTVL.

By sample share, this clonotype is medium-sized. Since the library was made to target alpha chains, this beta chain is a stray read and its abundance is not meaningful. The chain uses TRBV7-2 and TRBJ2-3, with D possibly TRBD1 on 6 matching bases. CDR1 SGHTA and CDR2 FQGNSA come from the germline V gene. V gave up 5 bases and J gave up 4 bases, with 13 bases separating them. The CDR3 has 14 amino acids. CDR3: CASSTQGFSDTQYF. The CDR3 DNA reads TGTGCCAGCAGCACACAGGGATTCTCAGATACGCAGTATTTT.

This clonotype has more than one count but fewer than ten. Being off target in a library aimed at alpha chains, this beta chain has a size of little meaning. The genes are TRBV9 and TRBJ2-4; 9 positions agree with TRBD1. V shed 3 bases, J shed 7 bases, and the junction held 5 bases outside the gene matches. Germline V CDR1 and CDR2: SGDLS, YYNGEE. CDR3 length: 14 amino acids. CDR3 nucleotides: TGTGCCAGCAGCGAACTACAGGGGGCGAACATTCAGTACTTC. Translated: CASSELQGANIQYF.

With regard to this clonotype: Since it is a stray read in a library aimed at alpha chains, this beta chain has a size that is not meaningful. The chain joins TRBV3-2 to TRBJ1-2; the D call TRBD1 from the table was never checked on the DNA. TRBV3-2 is a pseudogene locus. The CDR3 extends over 14 amino acids. DNA for the CDR3: TGTGCCAGCAGGGAGGGGACAGGGCACTATGGCTACACCTTC. Translation gives CASREGTGHYGYTF.

By sample share, this clonotype is medium-sized (0.01 to 0.1%). The library was prepared for alpha chains; this beta chain is a stray read, so its frequency means little. The chain joins TRBV7-2 to TRBJ2-7; D gene unclear. Deletions cut 0 bases from V and 7 bases from J, with 13 bases between. The CDR3 runs to 14 residues. CDR1 and CDR2 (germline): SGHTA, FQGNSA. CDR3 nucleotides: TGTGCCAGCAGCTTAGCCCCTTTAACCGGGGAGCAGTACTTC. Residues: CASSLAPLTGEQYF.

By sample share, this clonotype is medium-sized. This beta chain slipped into a library made for alpha chains as a stray read, so its size is not meaningful. This chain uses TRBV9 with TRBJ1-2, with D possibly matching TRBD1 (6 bases). The CDR3 loop spans 16 amino acids. With 4 bases removed from V and 4 bases from J, the gap between germline ends came to 20 bases. The V gene's germline CDR1 is SGDLS and CDR2 YYNGEE. The CDR3: CASSPDDRRSSYGYTF. In DNA, the CDR3 is TGTGCCAGCAGCCCTGACGACAGGCGATCCTCCTATGGCTACACCTTC.

As to this clonotype: Because this beta chain is a stray read in a library intended to capture alpha chains, its abundance should not be given much weight. The CDR3 DNA is TGTGCCAGCAGTACGACAGGGTCCCACTACGAGCAGTACTTC. Translating gives CASSTTGSHYEQYF. The chain couples TRBV6-2 or TRBV6-3 to TRBJ2-7; TRBD1 matches at 7 bases. After removal of 5 bases from V and 3 bases from J, the junction contained 7 bases not matched to a gene. Germline V gene sequence: CDR1 MNHEY, CDR2 SVGEGT. This CDR3 has 14 residues.